The clone carrying this T cell receptor (beta chain) showed up many times. The data were taken from a study of regulatory T cells in long-lasting Graves disease. HTBI primers from iRepertoire and Arm-PCR of CDR3 regions yielded the TCR beta libraries. TCRdb passed the multiplex PCR reads through MiXCR, listing each CDR3 protein once. The data contain roughly 400,000 distinct CDR3 sequences, 15% to 20% of them singletons. The germline V and J ends were trimmed by 4 bases and 1 base, with 21 bases remaining between them. The CDR3 has 18 residues. Germline V gene data show CDR1 as LGHNA and CDR2 as YSLEER. Time point noted: newly diagnosed GD, antithyroid drugs for less than 3 months. PBMCs provided the RNA from which the TCR library was made. The same sample was also studied in work on T cells in Graves' hyperthyroidism and ophthalmopathy. That study reports: Together with thyroid ultrasound, orbital computed tomography, serum thyroxine and TRAb, clinical symptoms were used for diagnoses. When the TCR CDR3 underwent first-round RT-PCR, the HTBI primer set was used.

The receptor was derived from a woman between 18 and 29 years old with Graves disease. The sequencing used peripheral blood mononuclear cells (PBMCs), collected at new diagnosis, from a patient treated with antithyroid drugs. The chain employs TRBV4-3 and TRBJ2-3; D perhaps matches TRBD2 (6 bases). This chain's CDR3 is CASSPTHTTGVRTDTQYF. CDR3 nucleotides: TGCGCCAGCAGCCCAACTCACACGACGGGAGTGCGCACAGATACGCAGTATTTT.